A selection of T cell receptor beta chains follows, all from one sample in a study of shared clonotypes between healthy human individuals. The assay was immunoSEQ multiplex PCR, and TCRdb's table has in-frame clones only and misses some. The table lists roughly 660,000 clones, roughly 88% of them singletons. Material for sequencing was memory CD8+ T cells from PBMCs. The receptors here all came from a young man in good health. Some clones in this sample may be carry-over from other donors' samples. The CDR3 runs from the conserved cysteine through the conserved F or W. The D gene is left open where the match is weak. A clone size is listed for some rows: how often the clone was seen (once, few, many), or a class if it is expanded.

CDR3aa | CDR3nt | abundance | d_gene | len | j_gene | v_gene
CASSLTARRSSGNTIYF | TGTGCCAGCAGTTTGACGGCCCGACGAAGCTCTGGAAACACCATATATTTT | . | . | 17 | TRBJ1-3 | TRBV28
CASSPTRLEVYEQFF | TGTGCCAGCAGCCCAACCCGACTAGAAGTATATGAGCAGTTCTTC | few | . | 15 | TRBJ2-1 | TRBV7-2
CASSEALRASGSAETQYF | TGTGCCAGCAGTGAAGCGCTTAGAGCTAGCGGGAGTGCAGAGACCCAGTACTTC | . | TRBD2 | 18 | TRBJ2-5 | TRBV2
CASSLGGLTEAFF | TGTGCCAGCAGTTTAGGGGGGTTAACTGAAGCTTTCTTT | . | . | 13 | TRBJ1-1 | TRBV27
CATSRGGGVLNTEAFF | TGTGCCACCAGCAGAGGGGGGGGAGTCTTGAACACTGAAGCTTTCTTT | . | . | 16 | TRBJ1-1 | TRBV15
CASSSRIDTQYF | TGTGCCAGCAGCTCACGGATAGATACGCAGTATTTT | . | . | 12 | TRBJ2-3 | TRBV7-8
CASAGGQGLFGGYTF | TGTGCCAGCGCGGGTGGACAGGGACTATTTGGCGGCTACACCTTC | . | TRBD1 | 15 | TRBJ1-2 | TRBV9
CASSFPGAYEQYF | TGCGCCAGCAGCTTCCCCGGAGCCTACGAGCAGTACTTC | . | . | 13 | TRBJ2-7 | TRBV5-1
CASSQEGVFNEQFF | TGTGCCAGCAGCCAAGAGGGGGTCTTCAATGAGCAGTTCTTC | . | . | 14 | TRBJ2-1 | TRBV9
CASSLGQGHEQYF | TGTGCCAGCAGTTTAGGACAGGGCCACGAGCAGTACTTC | . | TRBD1 | 13 | TRBJ2-7 | TRBV28
CASSGPLISYEQYF | TGTGCCAGCAGTGGACCTCTAATCTCCTACGAGCAGTACTTC | . | . | 14 | TRBJ2-7 | TRBV6-1
CASSERDRPINYGYTF | TGTGCCAGCAGCGAAAGGGACAGGCCGATTAACTATGGCTACACCTTC | . | TRBD1 | 16 | TRBJ1-2 | TRBV9
CASSQDGVMGSEGENYEQYF | TGCGCCAGCAGCCAAGATGGCGTGATGGGGTCCGAGGGGGAGAACTACGAGCAGTACTTC | . | . | 20 | TRBJ2-7 | TRBV4-3
CASSPTPITKQQYF | TGTGCCAGCAGCCCGACACCGATTACTAAACAGCAGTACTTC | . | . | 14 | TRBJ2-7 | TRBV5-4
CASSFAPFVDGNTIYF | TGTGCCAGCAGTTTTGCCCCGTTTGTGGATGGAAACACCATATATTTT | once | . | 16 | TRBJ1-3 | TRBV28
CASSSGLGSTEAFF | TGTGCCAGCAGTTCCGGCCTGGGGAGCACTGAAGCTTTCTTT | . | . | 14 | TRBJ1-1 | TRBV7-8
CASSAPPGERERLDTQYF | TGTGCCAGCAGTGCTCCCCCGGGGGAGCGGGAGAGACTGGATACGCAGTATTTT | few | TRBD2 | 18 | TRBJ2-3 | TRBV6-1
CASRGSLNTEAFF | TGTGCCAGCAGAGGCAGCCTGAACACTGAAGCTTTCTTT | . | . | 13 | TRBJ1-1 | TRBV27
CSVVLAGGFSYNEQFF | TGCAGCGTTGTACTAGCGGGAGGGTTCTCCTACAATGAGCAGTTCTTC | . | TRBD2 | 16 | TRBJ2-1 | TRBV29-1
CASSKRTALWGYTF | TGTGCCAGCAGCAAGCGGACAGCCCTCTGGGGCTACACCTTC | . | . | 14 | TRBJ1-2 | TRBV21-1
CASSFRVRNQPQHF | TGTGCCAGCAGTTTCAGGGTTCGCAATCAGCCCCAGCATTTT | . | . | 14 | TRBJ1-5 | TRBV28
CASSLRLAGHSTDTQYF | TGTGCCAGCAGTTTACGACTAGCGGGACATAGCACAGATACGCAGTATTTT | . | TRBD2 | 17 | TRBJ2-3 | TRBV28
CASSQGLRVNTEAFF | TGTGCCAGCAGCCAAGGTCTCAGGGTGAACACTGAAGCTTTCTTT | . | . | 15 | TRBJ1-1 | TRBV14
CASSLGVGSGNTIYF | TGTGCCAGCAGCTTAGGGGTCGGATCTGGAAACACCATATATTTT | . | . | 15 | TRBJ1-3 | TRBV11-2
CASSHLPGLPPGNIQYF | TGTGCCAGCAGCCACCTCCCGGGACTACCCCCCGGGAACATTCAGTACTTC | . | TRBD2 | 17 | TRBJ2-4 | TRBV7-2
CASSQVRDLEQYF | TGCGCCAGCAGCCAAGTCAGGGATCTCGAGCAGTACTTC | once | . | 13 | TRBJ2-7 | TRBV4-1
CASSRVGGGFSEAFF | TGTGCCAGCAGCCGAGTAGGAGGGGGCTTCAGTGAAGCTTTCTTT | . | TRBD1 | 15 | TRBJ1-1 | TRBV14
CSVLAGYSYEQYF | TGCAGCGTACTAGCGGGATACTCCTACGAGCAGTACTTC | . | TRBD2 | 13 | TRBJ2-7 | TRBV29-1
CASSGGGTDTQYF | TGTGCCAGCAGCGGGGGGGGCACAGATACGCAGTATTTT | once | . | 13 | TRBJ2-3 | TRBV9
CASSPGLRVYDTQYF | TGTGCCAGCAGCCCGGGGCTCAGGGTGTATGATACGCAGTATTTT | . | . | 15 | TRBJ2-3 | TRBV7-2
CASSSRTGYHPLHF | TGTGCCAGCAGTTCGCGGACAGGCTACCATCCCCTCCACTTT | . | TRBD1 | 14 | TRBJ1-6 | TRBV27
CASSLTGLVGDTQYF | TGCGCCAGCAGCTTGACGGGACTAGTGGGAGATACGCAGTATTTT | . | TRBD2 | 15 | TRBJ2-3 | TRBV5-1
CASSARQGGTEAFF | TGTGCCAGCAGCGCCCGACAGGGAGGCACTGAAGCTTTCTTT | . | TRBD1 | 14 | TRBJ1-1 | TRBV9
CASSSREDVDQETQYF | TGTGCCAGCAGCTCACGAGAGGACGTAGACCAAGAGACCCAGTACTTC | once | . | 16 | TRBJ2-5 | TRBV7-9
CASRLTGGGGELFF | TGCGCCAGCAGACTTACAGGGGGTGGGGGGGAGCTGTTTTTT | . | TRBD1 | 14 | TRBJ2-2 | TRBV4-1